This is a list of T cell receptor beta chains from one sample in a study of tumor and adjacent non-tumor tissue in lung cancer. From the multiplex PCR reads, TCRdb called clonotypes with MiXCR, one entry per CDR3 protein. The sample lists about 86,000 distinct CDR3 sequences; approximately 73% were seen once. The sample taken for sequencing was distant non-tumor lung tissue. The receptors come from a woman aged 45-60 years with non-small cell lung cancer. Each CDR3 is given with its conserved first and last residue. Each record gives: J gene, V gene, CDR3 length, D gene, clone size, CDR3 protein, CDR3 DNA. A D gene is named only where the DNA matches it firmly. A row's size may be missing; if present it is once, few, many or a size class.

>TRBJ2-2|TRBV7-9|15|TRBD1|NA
CASSLTGSNTEELFF
TGTGCCAGCAGCTTGACAGGGTCGAACACCGAGGAGCTGTTTTTT
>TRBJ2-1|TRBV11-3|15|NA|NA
CASSLTGRSYSEQFF
TGTGCCAGCAGCTTAACGGGACGCTCTTACAGTGAGCAGTTCTTC
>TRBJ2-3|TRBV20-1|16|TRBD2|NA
CIASLGLAGVADTQYF
TGCATTGCGTCCCTGGGATTAGCGGGAGTAGCAGATACGCAGTATTTT
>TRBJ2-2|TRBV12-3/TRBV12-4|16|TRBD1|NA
CTSRFPGQGSTGELFF
TGTACCAGCAGATTCCCGGGACAGGGAAGCACCGGGGAACTGTTTTTT
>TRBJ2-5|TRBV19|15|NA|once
CASNARQEPQETQYF
TGTGCCAGTAATGCCCGACAGGAGCCGCAAGAGACCCAGTACTTC
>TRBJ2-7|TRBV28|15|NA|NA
CASSLPLQGGYKQYF
TGTGCCAGCAGTTTACCCCTACAGGGTGGCTACAAACAGTACTTC
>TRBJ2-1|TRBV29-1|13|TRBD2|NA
CSVRGTSGNEQFF
TGCAGCGTTAGGGGGACTAGTGGTAATGAGCAGTTCTTC
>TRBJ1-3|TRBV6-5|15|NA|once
CARSYVSVSGNTIYF
TGTGCCAGGAGTTACGTTTCTGTCTCTGGGAACACCATATATTTT
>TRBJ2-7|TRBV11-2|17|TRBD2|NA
CTNSPRTSARALWEQYF
TGTACCAACAGCCCCCGGACTAGCGCGAGGGCATTGTGGGAGCAGTACTTC
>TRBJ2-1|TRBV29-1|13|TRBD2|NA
CSEKKREGGEQFF
TGCAGCGAAAAGAAGCGGGAGGGGGGTGAGCAGTTCTTC